The sequence of this T cell receptor beta chain was determined in a study of blood T cell repertoires in COVID-19. Overall study: Researchers got acute and convalescent COVID-19 samples from the United States, Italy and Spain. The cDNA or gDNA used as material had been derived from T cells, B-cell-depleted T cells, or PBMCs.

In the original processing: Estimated nucleated cell counts came from reference gene primer amplification. Sequencing was performed with immunoSEQ multiplex PCR; in TCRdb, only in-frame clones are kept and a portion is missing. The D gene and trimming were derived from the DNA, and the V and J assignments and clone size from that table. Here the sample spans roughly 260,000 clones, roughly 86% being singletons. This CDR3 is built from 17 residues. Germline V CDR1 and CDR2: SGDLS, YYNGEE. With 1 base clipped from V and 0 bases from J, the junction kept 5 bases outside the gene matches. The clonotype originates from a man aged 35 to 55 who had recovered from COVID-19. Sequencing was performed on peripheral blood. V is TRBV9 and J is TRBJ2-1; the match to TRBD2 covers 9 bases. CDR3 loop: CASSVPAGGSSYNEQFF. DNA for the CDR3: TGTGCCAGCAGCGTACCAGCGGGGGGAAGCTCCTACAATGAGCAGTTCTTC.